The subject of this entry is one TCR beta chain. Its specificity is unknown. CDR3 length equals 15 residues. Trimming cost V 5 bases and J 9 bases; bases outside gene matches: 11. Per the germline V gene, CDR1 is MDHEN and CDR2 is SYDVKM. This record comes from a study of beta chain features in type 1 diabetes. Study-wide points: Moderate but significant shortening of TCRB CDR3s was recorded in all four CD4+ subsets from Type 1 diabetes patients.

The sequenced template was cDNA made from the entire isolated RNA. This table comes from immunoSEQ multiplex PCR, and its TCRdb copy is limited to in-frame clones, with some not included. Among about 700,000 clones listed, under 15% were seen once. The clonotype originates from a man between 18 and 35 years old with type 1 diabetes. This rearrangement joins TRBV28 to TRBJ2-1, with TRBD1 matching 9 bases. The sequenced material came from naive CD4+ T cells from blood. CDR3 residues: CASSGPGTGLVEQFF. The CDR3, as DNA: TGTGCCAGCAGTGGTCCCGGGACAGGGTTGGTTGAGCAGTTCTTC.